This TCR beta chain was recorded in a study of blood T cells in healthy people across ages. Study-level points and caveats: Unknown donor CMV status possibly confounded expanded clonotype changes. Higher diversity and more naive CD4+ cells were features of long-lived donors, compared to aged donors.

Combining a sample-barcoded 5' primer with a J-beta primer mix, a second PCR ran for about 6 to 12 cycles. TCRdb reprocessed the 5' RACE reads via MiXCR and lists one record per CDR3 protein. The sample has under 2 million distinct CDR3 sequences, almost 35% seen once. The CDR3 totals 15 residues. Trimming took 1 base from V and 2 from J, leaving 12 bases between them. CDR1 is LGHDT, CDR2 YNNKEL, per germline (reference sequence). Worth noting for this clonotype: The antigen is not known.

Total RNA extracted from each sample amounted to at least 6 micrograms. J is TRBJ2-7 and V is TRBV3-1; TRBD2 is a possible D gene (5 bases). This clonotype was obtained from a woman aged 25 to 39 in good health. Sequencing was performed on blood. The CDR3 here is CASSQGGLATYEQYF. In DNA, the CDR3 is TGTGCCAGCAGCCAAGGAGGCCTAGCCACCTACGAGCAGTACTTC.